The 18 T cell receptor beta chains reported below all come from one sample, sequenced in a study of T cell changes during pregnancy in multiple sclerosis. The method was immunoSEQ multiplex PCR; TCRdb's version includes in-frame clones alone and lacks a portion of them. The sample includes approximately 30,000 clones, around 90% of them seen just once. The sample consisted of CD4+ T cells from peripheral blood mononuclear cells, taken in the first trimester of pregnancy. The receptor source for this set is a female donor in good health, enrolled as a control in a pregnancy study.

Only a few counts were recorded for this clone. The chain carries TRBV11-3 and TRBJ2-1, with D tentatively TRBD2 (6 bases). This CDR3 comprises 15 residues. Germline CDR1 SGHNT, CDR2 YENEEA. V was clipped by 4 bases and J by 5 bases, with 15 bases between them. The CDR3 sequence is CASSYSGTGNNEQFF. The DNA of the CDR3 is TGTGCCAGCAGCTACTCCGGGACTGGGAACAATGAGCAGTTCTTC.

This clone was observed a handful of times. The V call is TRBV9, the J call TRBJ2-3; D remains unclear. V lost 4 bases and J lost 2, with 5 bases in between. The germline V gene encodes CDR1 SGDLS and CDR2 YYNGEE. The CDR3 contains 12 residues. For the CDR3, the DNA is TGTGCCAGCAGCACCTACACAGATACGCAGTATTTT. This gives the protein CASSTYTDTQYF.

The rearrangement joins TRBV5-4 to TRBJ2-5; D perhaps matches TRBD1 (6 bases). CDR3 size: 14 residues. CDR1 SGHNT and CDR2 YYREEE come from the germline V gene (reference sequence). Trimming stripped 4 bases from V and 7 bases from J, with 17 bases between. CDR3 DNA sequence: TGTGCCAGCAGCGGGGGAATGCTAGGGGGGACCCAGTACTTC. Translation: CASSGGMLGGTQYF.

This clone has more than one count but fewer than ten. The CDR3 nucleotides are TGTGCCTGGTCCAGGGATCACTATGGCTACACCTTC. It codes for CAWSRDHYGYTF. The chain carries TRBV30 and TRBJ1-2, with a weak D call TRBD1 (5 bases). Germline CDR1 is GTSNPN and CDR2 is SVGIG (reference sequence). Trimming took 5 bases from V and 3 from J, leaving 10 bases between them. The CDR3 is 12 residues long.

The chain carries TRBV30 and TRBJ2-2; the D gene is possibly TRBD1 (6 bases). The V and J ends lost 6 bases and 4 bases respectively, with 12 bases between them. Germline V lookup: CDR1 GTSNPN, CDR2 SVGIG (reference sequence). The CDR3 is made up of 13 amino acids. Written as DNA, the CDR3 is TGTGCCTGTTTGGTAGGGGGCACCGGGGAGCTGTTTTTT. Translated: CACLVGGTGELFF.

This clone occurred once. The chain couples TRBV6-5 to TRBJ2-7; D possibly corresponds to TRBD1 (6 bases). V dropped 5 bases and J dropped 3 bases, with 17 bases sitting between them. This CDR3 spans 15 amino acids. CDR1 and CDR2 from the germline V gene are MNHEY and SVGAGI. Written as DNA, the CDR3 is TGTGCCAGCAGTCGAGCCCCGACAGGCATCTACGAGCAGTACTTC. This encodes CASSRAPTGIYEQYF.

In its sample, this clone was seen once. The gene calls are TRBV9 and TRBJ2-2; 7 positions match TRBD1. Germline-derived CDR1 and CDR2 are SGDLS and YYNGEE. The length of the CDR3 is 16 residues. V trimming: 4 bases; J trimming: 4 bases; junction bases outside the gene matches: 10. CDR3: CASSPTGSPVTGELFF. CDR3 in DNA: TGTGCCAGCAGCCCGACAGGGTCCCCTGTCACCGGGGAGCTGTTTTTT.

The chain is built from TRBV2 and TRBJ2-2; possibly TRBD2 for D (6 bases). Trimming removed 2 bases at V and 4 bases at J, with 11 bases between. The CDR3 extends over 15 amino acids. CDR1 SNHLY and CDR2 FYNNEI come from the germline V gene. CDR3 in amino acids: CASSEMGGFTGELFF. The CDR3 DNA reads TGTGCCAGCAGTGAAATGGGGGGTTTCACCGGGGAGCTGTTTTTT.

The chain carries TRBV27 and TRBJ2-5; D perhaps matches TRBD1 (6 bases). V was cut by 4 bases and J by 6 bases, with 21 bases left in between. The CDR3 is 16 amino acids. Germline loops: CDR1 MNHEY, CDR2 SMNVEV (reference sequence). In DNA form, the CDR3 reads TGTGCCAGCAGTTCAACGCAGGGGAAGTTCTCGCAGACCCAGTACTTC. Amino acids: CASSSTQGKFSQTQYF.

The V gene is TRBV27, the J gene TRBJ1-2, with D tentatively TRBD1 (5 bases). This CDR3 region has 15 residues. Trimming left V 7 bases short and J 3 bases short, with 18 bases between. Germline assignment: CDR1 MNHEY and CDR2 SMNVEV (reference sequence). CDR3 coding DNA: TGTGCCAGCACCCGGGCCGGCAGGGAGGACTATGGCTACACCTTC. Translation: CASTRAGREDYGYTF.

This clone was detected only a few times. V and J are TRBV28 and TRBJ1-1, with TRBD1 matching 9 bases. CDR3 length: 14 amino acids. Germline CDR1 is MDHEN and CDR2 is SYDVKM. V was clipped by 8 bases and J by 4 bases; unmatched bases: 8. The CDR3 is CASRTGEARTEAFF. CDR3 bases: TGTGCCAGCCGGACAGGGGAGGCCCGCACTGAAGCTTTCTTT.

The rearrangement joins TRBV6-1 to TRBJ1-1; possible D gene TRBD1, 6 bases. The V gene's germline CDR1 is MNHNS and CDR2 SASEGT. Trimming removed 2 bases from V and 7 bases from J, with 14 bases in between. This CDR3 has 14 residues. In DNA, the CDR3 is TGTGCCAGCAGTGAACGCACAGGGAGAGTTGAAGCTTTCTTT. Protein product: CASSERTGRVEAFF.

Turning to this clone: Relative to the germline gene, one junction end is altered; a read error may explain this. The V call is TRBV5-4, the J call TRBJ1-3, with D maybe TRBD1 (6 bases). Germline-derived CDR1 and CDR2 are SGHNT and YYREEE (reference sequence). CDR3 length: 13 residues. CDR3 protein: CASSREELGQRNF. The CDR3, as DNA: TGTGCCAGCAGCCGAGAAGAGCTCGGACAGCGCAATTTT.

The CDR3 is CASSNRGRTDTQYF. CDR3 coding DNA: TGTGCCAGTAGTAACAGGGGGCGCACAGATACGCAGTATTTT. The V call is TRBV19, the J call TRBJ2-3, with 9 bases matching TRBD1. Trimming cost V 4 bases and J 1 base; bases outside gene matches: 0. The germline gives CDR1 LNHDA, CDR2 SQIVND (reference sequence). CDR3 length: 14 amino acids.

The chain couples TRBV18 to TRBJ2-4, with a weak D call TRBD2 (6 bases). Per germline, CDR1 KGHSH and CDR2 LQKENI. With 4 bases removed from V and 7 bases from J, the gap between germline ends came to 17 bases. The CDR3 spans 15 residues. The CDR3 protein is CASSLVGGSGNIQYF. The CDR3 region has the DNA TGTGCCAGCTCACTCGTCGGAGGGTCGGGGAACATTCAGTACTTC. The entire variable domain, with the rest obtained from reference TRBV18 and TRBJ2-4, is as follows: NAGVMQNPRHLVRRRGQEARLRCSPMKGHSHVYWYRQLPEEGLKFMVYLQKENIIDESGMPKERFSAEFPKEGPSILRIQQVVRGDSAAYFCASSLVGGSGNIQYFGAGTRLSVL.

The J gene is TRBJ2-1, the V gene TRBV6-6; a possible D gene is TRBD1 (6 bases). The germline V gene encodes CDR1 MNHNY and CDR2 SVGAGI (reference sequence). Between the trimmed V and J ends, which lost 7 bases and 5 bases, there was a span of 15 bases. There are 14 residues in the CDR3. CDR3 sequence (DNA): TGTGCCAGCATTTCCAGGGGTGGGAACAATGAGCAGTTCTTC. Its translation is CASISRGGNNEQFF.

This chain connects TRBV7-9 to TRBJ1-2; unclear D gene. Germline lookup yields CDR1 SEHNR and CDR2 FQNEAQ (reference sequence). The CDR3 contains 15 residues. V dropped 2 bases and J dropped 1 base, with 11 bases sitting between them. The CDR3 DNA is TGTGCCAGCAGCTTATTGTACGGGGATAACTATGGCTACACCTTC. This translates into CASSLLYGDNYGYTF.

The rearrangement links TRBV25-1 to TRBJ2-1; 8 nucleotides line up with TRBD1. The germline CDR1 and CDR2 sequences are MGHDK and SYGVNS. The V and J ends lost 3 bases and 4 bases, in that order; junction bases with no gene match: 5. CDR3 length: 15 amino acids. CDR3 residues: CASSDAGTGYNEQFF. CDR3 sequence (DNA): TGTGCCAGCAGTGACGCCGGGACAGGTTACAATGAGCAGTTCTTC.